The entry that follows covers one T cell receptor (beta chain) sequence. These data are taken from a study of T cells in localized non-small cell lung cancer. Here immunoSEQ multiplex PCR was the method, and the copy in TCRdb shows in-frame clones only, minus some. The table has roughly 84,000 clones, 88% seen once; the top ten hold 20% to 25%. Germline values: CDR1 SNHLY, CDR2 FYNNEI. The CDR3 covers 14 residues. Trimming stripped 8 bases from V and 2 bases from J, with 15 bases between. J is TRBJ1-2 and V is TRBV2; D not resolved. Sample: peripheral blood, taken before any cancer treatment. The TCR originated in a woman aged 35-75 years with stage I squamous cell lung carcinoma. CDR3: CASPREDGNYGYTF. In DNA form, the CDR3 reads TGTGCCAGCCCCCGGGAGGACGGGAACTATGGCTACACCTTC.